Presented here are 5 T cell receptor beta chains from one specimen sequenced in a study of CD8 T cells in ankylosing spondylitis. In TCRdb, the 5' RACE reads were re-called with MiXCR into one record per CDR3 protein. This sample yields about 360,000 distinct CDR3 sequences, of which 20% to 25% are seen a single time; roughly 14% belongs to the top ten. Sequencing used blood, either unsorted or a sorted T cell fraction (not recorded which). The source of these receptors is a male donor with ankylosing spondylitis or in good health (not recorded which).

V is TRBV7-2 and J is TRBJ2-1; 10 bases are a match to TRBD1. The J segment lost 8 bases and the V segment lost 2 bases, leaving 9 bases of the junction unmatched. The germline V gene encodes CDR1 SGHTA and CDR2 FQGNSA. The CDR3 has 16 amino acids. The CDR3 reads CASSLFPGQGFDEQFF. CDR3 sequence (DNA): TGTGCCAGCAGCTTATTCCCGGGACAGGGGTTTGATGAGCAGTTCTTC.

The V and J genes are TRBV7-9 and TRBJ2-3; D is possibly TRBD2 (5 bases). Germline CDR1 SEHNR, CDR2 FQNEAQ (reference sequence). CDR3 length: 16 residues. V lost 5 bases, J lost 3 bases, and 18 bases lay in between. The CDR3 nucleotides read TGTGCCAGCAGCCTGGTGGCGGGTGATTGGACAGATACGCAGTATTTT. Its protein product is CASSLVAGDWTDTQYF.

This clonotype turned up a few times. The rearrangement uses TRBV15 and TRBJ2-2; D tentatively fits TRBD1 or TRBD2 (5 bases each). Germline V CDR1 and CDR2: LNHNV, YYDKDF (reference sequence). V was trimmed by 7 bases and J by 5 bases, leaving 17 bases between them. The CDR3 consists of 15 residues. DNA of the CDR3: TGTGCCACCATGAGGGGCCCGGACGGGACCGGGGAGCTGTTTTTT. Protein: CATMRGPDGTGELFF. Combining the CDR3 with reference TRBV15 and TRBJ2-2 gives the whole variable domain DAMVIQNPRYQVTQFGKPVTLSCSQTLNHNVMYWYQQKSSQAPKLLFHYYDKDFNNEADTPDNFQSRRPNTSFCFLDIRSPGLGDTAMYLCATMRGPDGTGELFFGEGSRLTVL.

The CDR3 DNA reads as TGTGCCAGCAGACACGTGGGTCCAGCAGATACGCAGTATTTT. Protein: CASRHVGPADTQYF. The chain joins TRBV6-1 to TRBJ2-3; D is ambiguous. Germline V gene lookup returns CDR1 MNHNS and CDR2 SASEGT. The CDR3 is 14 residues long. V lost 6 bases to trimming and J lost 4 bases, with 14 bases between them.

V gene TRBV9 combines with J gene TRBJ2-7; D unclear. V was shortened by 0 bases and J by 1 base, with 11 bases between the two germline ends. This CDR3 is 15 amino acids long. Looked up from germline, CDR1 is SGDLS and CDR2 is YYNGEE. CDR3 nucleotides: TGTGCCAGCAGCGTAGGGAATAGCAGGTCCTACGAGCAGTACTTC. Encoded protein: CASSVGNSRSYEQYF.